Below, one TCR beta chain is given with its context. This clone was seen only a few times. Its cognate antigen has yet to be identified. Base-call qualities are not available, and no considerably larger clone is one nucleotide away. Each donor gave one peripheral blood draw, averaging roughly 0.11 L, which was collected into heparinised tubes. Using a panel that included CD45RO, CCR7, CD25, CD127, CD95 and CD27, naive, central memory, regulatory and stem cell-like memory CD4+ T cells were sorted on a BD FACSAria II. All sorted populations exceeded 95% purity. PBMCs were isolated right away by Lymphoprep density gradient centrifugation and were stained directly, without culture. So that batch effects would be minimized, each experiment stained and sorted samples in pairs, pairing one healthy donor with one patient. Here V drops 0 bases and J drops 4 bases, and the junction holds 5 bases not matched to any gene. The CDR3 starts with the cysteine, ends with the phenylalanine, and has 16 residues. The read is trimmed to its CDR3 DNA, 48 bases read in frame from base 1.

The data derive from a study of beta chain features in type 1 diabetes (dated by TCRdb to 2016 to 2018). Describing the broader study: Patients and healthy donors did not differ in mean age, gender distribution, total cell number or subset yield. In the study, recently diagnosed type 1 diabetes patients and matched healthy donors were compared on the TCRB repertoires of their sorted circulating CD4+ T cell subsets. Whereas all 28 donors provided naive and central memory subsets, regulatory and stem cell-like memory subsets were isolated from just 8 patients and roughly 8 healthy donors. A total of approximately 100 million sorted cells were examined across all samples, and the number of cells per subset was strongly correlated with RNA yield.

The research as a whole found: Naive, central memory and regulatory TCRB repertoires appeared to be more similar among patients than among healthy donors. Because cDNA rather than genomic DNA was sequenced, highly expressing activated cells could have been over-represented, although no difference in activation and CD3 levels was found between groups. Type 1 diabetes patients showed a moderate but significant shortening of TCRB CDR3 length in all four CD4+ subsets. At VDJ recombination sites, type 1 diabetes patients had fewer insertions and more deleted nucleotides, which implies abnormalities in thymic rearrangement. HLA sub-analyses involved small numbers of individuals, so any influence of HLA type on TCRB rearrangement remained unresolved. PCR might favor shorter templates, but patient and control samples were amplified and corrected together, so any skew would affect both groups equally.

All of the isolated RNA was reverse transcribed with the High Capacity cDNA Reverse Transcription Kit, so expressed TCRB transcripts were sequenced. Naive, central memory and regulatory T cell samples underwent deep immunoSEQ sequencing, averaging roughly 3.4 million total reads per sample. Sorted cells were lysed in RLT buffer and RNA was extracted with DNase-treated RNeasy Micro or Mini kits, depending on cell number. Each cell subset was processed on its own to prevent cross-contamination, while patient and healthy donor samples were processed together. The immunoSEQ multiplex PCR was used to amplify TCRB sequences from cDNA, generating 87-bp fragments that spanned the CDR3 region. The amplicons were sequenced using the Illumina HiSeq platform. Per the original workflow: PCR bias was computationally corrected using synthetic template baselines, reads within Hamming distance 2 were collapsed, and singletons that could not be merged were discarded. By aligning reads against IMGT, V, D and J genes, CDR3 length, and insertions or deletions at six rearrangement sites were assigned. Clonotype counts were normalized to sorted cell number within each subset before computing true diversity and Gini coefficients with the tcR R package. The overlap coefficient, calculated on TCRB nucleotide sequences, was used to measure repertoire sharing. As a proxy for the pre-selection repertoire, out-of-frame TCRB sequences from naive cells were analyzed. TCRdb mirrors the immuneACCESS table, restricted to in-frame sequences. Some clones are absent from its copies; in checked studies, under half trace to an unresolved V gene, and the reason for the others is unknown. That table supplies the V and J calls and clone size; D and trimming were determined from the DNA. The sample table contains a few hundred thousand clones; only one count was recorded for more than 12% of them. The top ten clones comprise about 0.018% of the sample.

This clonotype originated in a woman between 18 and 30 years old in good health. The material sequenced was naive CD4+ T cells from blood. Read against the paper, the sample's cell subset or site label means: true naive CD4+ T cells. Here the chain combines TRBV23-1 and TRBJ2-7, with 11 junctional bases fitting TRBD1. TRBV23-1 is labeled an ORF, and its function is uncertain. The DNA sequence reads TGCGCCAGCAGTCAATCCGACCGGGACAGGGGGTACGAGCAGTACTTC. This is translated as CASSQSDRDRGYEQYF.